The TCR beta chain described here comes from a study of control samples from healthy donors and cancer patients. Generated by immunoSEQ multiplex PCR, the TCRdb table keeps only in-frame clones and is missing some. The sample has some 120,000 clones, 80% to 90% seen once. This CDR3 is built from 14 residues. Losses at the gene ends were 7 bases for V and 6 bases for J; bases not matched to a gene: 8. CDR1 is LNHDA, CDR2 SQIVND, per germline (reference sequence). V usage is TRBV19 and J usage is TRBJ1-1, with 10 bases lining up with TRBD1. This receptor was obtained from a woman aged 50 to 60 with colorectal cancer. Sequencing was carried out using PBMCs. The CDR3, as DNA: TGTGCCAGTACTCCCACAGGACAGGGGGCTGAAGCTTTCTTT. Its translation: CASTPTGQGAEAFF.